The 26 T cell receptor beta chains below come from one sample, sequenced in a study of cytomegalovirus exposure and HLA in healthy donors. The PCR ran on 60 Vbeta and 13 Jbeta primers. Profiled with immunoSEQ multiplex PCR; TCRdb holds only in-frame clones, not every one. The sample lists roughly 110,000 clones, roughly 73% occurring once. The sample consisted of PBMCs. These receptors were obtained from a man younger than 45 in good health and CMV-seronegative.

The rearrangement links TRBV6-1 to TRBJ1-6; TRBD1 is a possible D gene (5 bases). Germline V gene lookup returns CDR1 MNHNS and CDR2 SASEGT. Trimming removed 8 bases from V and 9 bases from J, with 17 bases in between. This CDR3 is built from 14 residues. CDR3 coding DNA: TGTGCCAGCGGTGTGATAGGGGCAGGTTCACCCCTCCACTTT. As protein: CASGVIGAGSPLHF.

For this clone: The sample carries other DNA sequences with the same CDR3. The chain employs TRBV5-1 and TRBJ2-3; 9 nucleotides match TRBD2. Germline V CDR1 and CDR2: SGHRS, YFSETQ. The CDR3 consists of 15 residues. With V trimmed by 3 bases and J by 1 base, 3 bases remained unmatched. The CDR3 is CASSSLAGGTDTQYF. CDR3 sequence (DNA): TGCGCCAGCAGCTCCTTAGCGGGAGGCACAGATACGCAGTATTTT.

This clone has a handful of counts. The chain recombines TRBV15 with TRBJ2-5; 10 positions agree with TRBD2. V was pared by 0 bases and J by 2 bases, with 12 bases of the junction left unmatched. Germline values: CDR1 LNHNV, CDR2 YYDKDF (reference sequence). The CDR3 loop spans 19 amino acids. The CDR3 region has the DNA TGTGCCACCAGCAGAGATCAGTTGCCGCTAGCGGGGGTTCAAGAGACCCAGTACTTC. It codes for CATSRDQLPLAGVQETQYF.

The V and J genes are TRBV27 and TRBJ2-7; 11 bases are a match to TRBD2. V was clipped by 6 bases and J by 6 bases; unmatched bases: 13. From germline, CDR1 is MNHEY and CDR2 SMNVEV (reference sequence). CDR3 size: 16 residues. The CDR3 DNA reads TGTGCCAGCAGCCCGGAGAGGGGCCTAGCGGGGGGCGAGCAGTACTTC. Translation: CASSPERGLAGGEQYF.

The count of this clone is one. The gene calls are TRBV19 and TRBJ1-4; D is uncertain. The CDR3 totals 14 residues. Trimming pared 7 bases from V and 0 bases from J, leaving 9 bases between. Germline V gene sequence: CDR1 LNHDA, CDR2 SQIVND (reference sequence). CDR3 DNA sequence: TGTGCCAGTAAAACGGGTGCAACTAATGAAAAACTGTTTTTT. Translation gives CASKTGATNEKLFF.

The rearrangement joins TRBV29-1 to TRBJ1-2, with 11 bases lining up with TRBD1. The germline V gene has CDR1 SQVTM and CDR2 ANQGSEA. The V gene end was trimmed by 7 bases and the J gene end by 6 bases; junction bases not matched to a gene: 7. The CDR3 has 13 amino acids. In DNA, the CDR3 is TGCAGCGCCTGGACAGGGGGCAGGAATGGCTACACCTTC. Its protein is CSAWTGGRNGYTF.

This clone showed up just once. CDR3 in amino acids: CASSLSPNSPLHF. The CDR3 DNA is TGTGCCAGCAGCTTATCCCCGAATTCACCCCTCCACTTT. The chain couples TRBV7-9 to TRBJ1-6; D unclear. The CDR3 has 13 amino acids. The V end was cut by 2 bases, the J end by 7 bases, with 6 bases between. Per the germline V gene, CDR1 is SEHNR and CDR2 is FQNEAQ (reference sequence).

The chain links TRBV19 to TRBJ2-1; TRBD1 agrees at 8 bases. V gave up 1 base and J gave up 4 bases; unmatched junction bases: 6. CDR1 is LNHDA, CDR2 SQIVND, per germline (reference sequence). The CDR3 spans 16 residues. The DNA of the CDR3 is TGTGCCAGTAGTATAGTAGGAGGACAGGGTTACAATGAGCAGTTCTTC. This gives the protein CASSIVGGQGYNEQFF.

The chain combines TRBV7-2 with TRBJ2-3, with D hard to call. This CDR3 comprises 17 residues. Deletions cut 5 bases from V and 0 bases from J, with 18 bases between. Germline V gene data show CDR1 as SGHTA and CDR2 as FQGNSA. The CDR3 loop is CASSPTHGFSSTDTQYF. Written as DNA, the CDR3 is TGTGCCAGCAGCCCTACCCACGGGTTTTCTAGCACAGATACGCAGTATTTT. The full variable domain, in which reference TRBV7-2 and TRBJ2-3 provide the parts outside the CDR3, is GAGVSQSPSNKVTEKGKDVELRCDPISGHTALYWYRQSLGQGLEFLIYFQGNSAPDKSGLPSDRFSAERTGGSVSTLTIQRTQQEDSAVYLCASSPTHGFSSTDTQYFGPGTRLTVL.

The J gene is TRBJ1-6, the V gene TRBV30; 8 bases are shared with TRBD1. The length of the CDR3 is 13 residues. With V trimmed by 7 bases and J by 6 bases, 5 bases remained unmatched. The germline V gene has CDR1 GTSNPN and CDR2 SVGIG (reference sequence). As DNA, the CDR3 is TGTGCCTTGGTGACAGGGGTTAATTCACCCCTCCACTTT. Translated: CALVTGVNSPLHF.

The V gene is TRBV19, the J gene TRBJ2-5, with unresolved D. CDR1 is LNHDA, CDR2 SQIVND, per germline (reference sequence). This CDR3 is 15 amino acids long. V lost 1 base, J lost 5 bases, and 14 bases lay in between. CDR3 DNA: TGTGCCAGTAGTATAGTGACTCCACCCGGGGAGACCCAGTACTTC. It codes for CASSIVTPPGETQYF.

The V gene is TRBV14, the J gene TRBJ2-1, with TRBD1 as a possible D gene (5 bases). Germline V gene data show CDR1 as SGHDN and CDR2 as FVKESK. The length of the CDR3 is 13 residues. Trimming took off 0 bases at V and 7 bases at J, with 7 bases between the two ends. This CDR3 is CASSQESGNEQFF. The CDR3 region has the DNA TGTGCCAGCAGCCAAGAATCAGGGAATGAGCAGTTCTTC.

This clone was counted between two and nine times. CDR3 DNA sequence: TGTGCCAGTAGCGAAGGGGGTCAGGGTGGAGCTTTCTTT. The encoded protein is CASSEGGQGGAFF. The chain couples TRBV19 to TRBJ1-1, with a weak D call TRBD1 (6 bases). Germline V gene sequence: CDR1 LNHDA, CDR2 SQIVND (reference sequence). This CDR3 comprises 13 residues. With 6 bases removed from V and 10 bases from J, the gap between germline ends came to 18 bases. The whole variable domain, remainder taken from reference TRBV19 and TRBJ1-1, is DGGITQSPKYLFRKEGQNVTLSCEQNLNHDAMYWYRQDPGQGLRLIYYSQIVNDFQKGDIAEGYSVSREKKESFPLTVTSAQKNPTAFYLCASSEGGQGGAFFGQGTRLTVV.

CDR3 in DNA: TGCGCCAGCAGCTTGGGTAGCGGGGGTGGAGAGACCCAGTACTTC. Protein: CASSLGSGGGETQYF. J is TRBJ2-5 and V is TRBV5-1, with 9 bases aligning to TRBD2. Trimming cost V 0 bases and J 4 bases; bases outside gene matches: 4. Germline CDR1 and CDR2: SGHRS and YFSETQ. This CDR3 region has 15 residues.

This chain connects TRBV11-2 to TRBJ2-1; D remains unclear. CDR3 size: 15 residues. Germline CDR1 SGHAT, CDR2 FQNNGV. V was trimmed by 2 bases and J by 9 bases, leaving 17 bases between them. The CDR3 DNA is TGTGCCAGCAGCTTAAATCGTGTTTTGAGTGGTGAGCAGTTCTTC. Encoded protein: CASSLNRVLSGEQFF.

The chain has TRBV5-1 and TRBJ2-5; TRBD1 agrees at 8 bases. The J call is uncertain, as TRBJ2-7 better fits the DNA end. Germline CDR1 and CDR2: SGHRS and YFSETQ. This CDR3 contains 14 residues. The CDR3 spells CASSPGQGGYEQYF. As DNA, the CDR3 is TGCGCCAGCAGCCCCGGACAGGGCGGCTACGAGCAGTACTTC.

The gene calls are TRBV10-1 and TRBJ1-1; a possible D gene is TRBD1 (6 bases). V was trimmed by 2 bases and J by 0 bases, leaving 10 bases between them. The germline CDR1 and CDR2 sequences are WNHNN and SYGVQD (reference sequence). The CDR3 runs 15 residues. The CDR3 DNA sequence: TGCGCCAGCAGTGAGAGCGGGGGCGTGAACACTGAAGCTTTCTTT. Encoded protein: CASSESGGVNTEAFF.

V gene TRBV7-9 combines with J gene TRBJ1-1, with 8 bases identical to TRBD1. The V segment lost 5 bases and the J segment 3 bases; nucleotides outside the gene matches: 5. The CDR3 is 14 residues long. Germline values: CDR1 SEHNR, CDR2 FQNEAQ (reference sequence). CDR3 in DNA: TGTGCCAGCAGCCCGACAGGGGCGGACACTGAAGCTTTCTTT. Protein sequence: CASSPTGADTEAFF.

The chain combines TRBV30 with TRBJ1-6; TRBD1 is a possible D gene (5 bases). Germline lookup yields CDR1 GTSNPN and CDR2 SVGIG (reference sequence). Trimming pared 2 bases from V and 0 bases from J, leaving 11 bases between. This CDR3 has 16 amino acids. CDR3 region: CAWSLRAGSYNSPLHF. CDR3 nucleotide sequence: TGTGCCTGGAGTCTCAGGGCTGGCTCCTATAATTCACCCCTCCACTTT.

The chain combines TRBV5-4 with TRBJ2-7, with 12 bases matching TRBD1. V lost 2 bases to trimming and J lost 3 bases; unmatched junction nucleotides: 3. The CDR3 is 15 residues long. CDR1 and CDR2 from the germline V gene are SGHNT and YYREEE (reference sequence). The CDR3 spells CASSFRDRGLYEQYF. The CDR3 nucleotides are TGTGCCAGCAGCTTCCGGGACAGGGGGCTCTACGAGCAGTACTTC.

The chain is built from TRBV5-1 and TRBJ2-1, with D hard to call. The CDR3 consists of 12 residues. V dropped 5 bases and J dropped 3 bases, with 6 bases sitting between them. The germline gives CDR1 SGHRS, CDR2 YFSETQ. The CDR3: CASRNSYNEQFF. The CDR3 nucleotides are TGCGCCAGCAGGAACAGCTACAATGAGCAGTTCTTC.

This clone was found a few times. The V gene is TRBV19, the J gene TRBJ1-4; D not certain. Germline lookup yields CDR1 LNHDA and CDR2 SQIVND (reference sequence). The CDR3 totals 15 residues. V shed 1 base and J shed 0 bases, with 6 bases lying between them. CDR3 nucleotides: TGTGCCAGTAGTATAGTGGCAGCAACTAATGAAAAACTGTTTTTT. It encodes CASSIVAATNEKLFF. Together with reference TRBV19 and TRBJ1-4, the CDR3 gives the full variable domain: DGGITQSPKYLFRKEGQNVTLSCEQNLNHDAMYWYRQDPGQGLRLIYYSQIVNDFQKGDIAEGYSVSREKKESFPLTVTSAQKNPTAFYLCASSIVAATNEKLFFGSGTQLSVL.

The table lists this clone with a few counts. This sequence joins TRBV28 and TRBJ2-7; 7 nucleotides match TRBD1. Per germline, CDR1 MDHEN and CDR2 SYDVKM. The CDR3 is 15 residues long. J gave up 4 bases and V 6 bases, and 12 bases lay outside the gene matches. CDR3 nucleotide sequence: TGTGCCAGCAGCCCAATTCGGGACAGAAATTACGAGCAGTACTTC. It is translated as CASSPIRDRNYEQYF. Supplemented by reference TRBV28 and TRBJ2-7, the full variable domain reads DVKVTQSSRYLVKRTGEKVFLECVQDMDHENMFWYRQDPGLGLRLIYFSYDVKMKEKGDIPEGYSVSREKKERFSLILESASTNQTSMYLCASSPIRDRNYEQYFGPGTRLTVT.

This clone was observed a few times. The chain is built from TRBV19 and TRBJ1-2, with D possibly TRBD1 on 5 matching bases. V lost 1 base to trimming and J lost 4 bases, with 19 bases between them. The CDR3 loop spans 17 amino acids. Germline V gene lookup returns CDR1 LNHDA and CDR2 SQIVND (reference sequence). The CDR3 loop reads CASSIGVGGANFYGYTF. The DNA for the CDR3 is TGTGCCAGTAGTATAGGAGTCGGAGGGGCGAACTTCTATGGCTACACCTTC. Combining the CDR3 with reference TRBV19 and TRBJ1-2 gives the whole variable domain DGGITQSPKYLFRKEGQNVTLSCEQNLNHDAMYWYRQDPGQGLRLIYYSQIVNDFQKGDIAEGYSVSREKKESFPLTVTSAQKNPTAFYLCASSIGVGGANFYGYTFGSGTRLTVV.

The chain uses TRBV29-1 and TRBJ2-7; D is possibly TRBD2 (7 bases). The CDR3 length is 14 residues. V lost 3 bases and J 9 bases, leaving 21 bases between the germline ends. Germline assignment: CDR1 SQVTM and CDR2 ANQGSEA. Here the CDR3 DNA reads TGCAGCGTTGAGAAGTGGGCGGGGGCCGGCGGGCAGTACTTC. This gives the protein CSVEKWAGAGGQYF.

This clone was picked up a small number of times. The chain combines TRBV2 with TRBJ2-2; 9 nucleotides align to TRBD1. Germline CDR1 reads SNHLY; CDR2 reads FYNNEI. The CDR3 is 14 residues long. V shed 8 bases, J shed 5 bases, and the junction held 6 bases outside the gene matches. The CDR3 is CASGRDRVTGELFF. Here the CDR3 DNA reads TGTGCCAGCGGGAGGGACAGGGTTACCGGGGAGCTGTTTTTT.